A single sample is the source of the 21 T cell receptor beta chains below, sequenced in a study of T cell repertoires in cytomegalovirus infection. Antigens of these TCRs are unknown. TCRdb fed the reads into MiXCR, producing one record per CDR3 protein. The table lists roughly 570,000 distinct CDR3 sequences, roughly 42% of them singletons. The sample in question was cultured PBMCs, obtained from culture after CMV antigen stimulation. The receptors derive from a human donor in good health (CMV status not recorded). Some clones in this sample may be carry-over from other donors' samples.

CDR3 nucleotides: TGTGCCAGCAGCTTTAGGCCAGGATCTAATCAGCCCCAGCATTTT. This gives the protein CASSFRPGSNQPQHF. The chain couples TRBV7-2 to TRBJ1-5; D gene ambiguous. The length of the CDR3 is 15 residues. V lost 3 bases and J 4 bases, leaving 13 bases between the germline ends. Germline CDR1 is SGHTA and CDR2 is FQGNSA.

In DNA form, the CDR3 reads TGCGCCAGCAGCCAACCCGGGGATAAGGAGTACGAGCAGTACTTC. Translated, it gives CASSQPGDKEYEQYF. The chain carries TRBV4-1 and TRBJ2-7, with D perhaps matching TRBD2 (5 bases). This CDR3 is built from 15 residues. Germline-derived CDR1 and CDR2 are MGHRA and YSYEKL. The V end was cut by 2 bases, the J end by 4 bases, with 15 bases between.

The chain joins TRBV6-2 or TRBV6-3 to TRBJ1-2, with D hard to call. V was trimmed by 7 bases and J by 4 bases, leaving 19 bases between them. Germline V gene lookup returns CDR1 MNHEY and CDR2 SVGEGT. The CDR3 has 15 amino acids. In nucleotides, the CDR3 is TGTGCCAGCACCCGTCGGGGAGCGGACTCCTATGGCTACACCTTC. Translated: CASTRRGADSYGYTF.

The chain couples TRBV7-6 to TRBJ1-4, with D maybe TRBD1 (5 bases). CDR1 and CDR2 (germline): SGHVS, FNYEAQ. This CDR3 has 18 amino acids. V was trimmed by 5 bases and J by 3 bases, leaving 22 bases between them. CDR3 region: CASSPWAGGRFANEKLFF. CDR3 DNA sequence: TGTGCCAGCAGCCCTTGGGCCGGGGGGAGGTTTGCTAATGAAAAACTGTTTTTT.

The chain employs TRBV19 and TRBJ2-3; D is uncertain. The CDR3 totals 11 residues. Germline V gene data show CDR1 as LNHDA and CDR2 as SQIVND (reference sequence). The ends were cut back, 10 bases at V and 4 bases at J, with 9 bases in the middle. Written as DNA, the CDR3 is TGTGCCAAGAAATGGGCAGATACGCAGTATTTT. Protein product: CAKKWADTQYF.

In its sample, this clonotype was seen a few times. The V and J genes are TRBV6-1 and TRBJ1-2; 7 nucleotides line up with TRBD1. Germline lookup yields CDR1 MNHNS and CDR2 SASEGT. Losses at the gene ends were 1 base for V and 7 bases for J; bases not matched to a gene: 6. CDR3 length equals 14 residues. CDR3 coding DNA: TGTGCCAGCAGTGAAGTCGACAGGGTAATTGGCTACACCTTC. Amino acids: CASSEVDRVIGYTF.

The J gene is TRBJ2-7, the V gene TRBV20-1, with 7 bases matching TRBD1. Germline trimming cut 5 bases from V and 6 bases from J; bases unmatched to any gene: 7. The germline V gene has CDR1 DFQATT and CDR2 SNEGSKA (reference sequence). The CDR3 has 12 amino acids. CDR3 nucleotides: TGCAGTGCTTCGACAGGGTCTCGCGAGCAGTACTTC. Translation gives CSASTGSREQYF.

The rearrangement joins TRBV7-4 to TRBJ1-2; D gene unclear. Germline values: CDR1 SGHVT, CDR2 SQSDAQ. The CDR3 covers 13 residues. V was trimmed by 4 bases and J by 4 bases, leaving 10 bases between them. CDR3 bases: TGTGCCAGCAGCTCGGTTTTCGGCTATGGCTACACCTTC. Protein sequence: CASSSVFGYGYTF.

This clonotype occurred many times. The chain combines TRBV7-2 with TRBJ1-1; D remains ambiguous. The CDR3 contains 13 residues. Trimming removed 5 bases at V and 1 base at J, with 8 bases between. CDR1 SGHTA and CDR2 FQGNSA come from the germline V gene. DNA for the CDR3: TGTGCCAGCAGCCCTAGACAGAACACTGAAGCTTTCTTT. Translation gives CASSPRQNTEAFF.

The chain is built from TRBV5-1 and TRBJ2-3; 11 positions match TRBD2. Germline V gene lookup returns CDR1 SGHRS and CDR2 YFSETQ. Germline trimming cut 4 bases from V and 4 bases from J; bases unmatched to any gene: 5. The CDR3 runs 15 residues. CDR3 bases: TGCGCCAGCAGCGGAAGTAGCGGGGGGGCAGATACGCAGTATTTT. Translation gives CASSGSSGGADTQYF.

The count of this clonotype is one. The J gene is TRBJ2-3, the V gene TRBV6-1, with D perhaps TRBD2 (5 bases). Trimming left V 4 bases short and J 9 bases short, with 29 bases between. Germline V gives CDR1 MNHNS, CDR2 SASEGT. The CDR3 has 18 amino acids. The CDR3 protein is CASSGTSSGAIFFKTQYF. The CDR3 nucleotides are TGTGCCAGCAGTGGAACGAGCAGCGGCGCTATTTTTTTTAAAACGCAGTATTTT.

This clonotype showed up just a few times. The rearrangement uses TRBV6-2 or TRBV6-3 and TRBJ1-5, with D uncertain. The V and J ends lost 6 bases and 3 bases respectively, with 12 bases between them. Germline CDR1 and CDR2: MNHEY and SVGEGT. The CDR3 loop spans 14 amino acids. The CDR3 here is CASRNRVPNQPQHF. The CDR3 coding sequence is TGTGCCAGCAGGAACCGGGTCCCCAATCAGCCCCAGCATTTT.

J is TRBJ2-1 and V is TRBV20-1; D is perhaps TRBD2 (5 bases). TRBJ2-7 matches the DNA end more closely, so the J call is doubtful. Germline CDR1 reads DFQATT; CDR2 reads SNEGSKA (reference sequence). This CDR3 has 16 amino acids. DNA for the CDR3: TGCAGTGCTAGAGATCTTATCGTGGGAGTCGACAATGAGCAGTACTTC. It translates to CSARDLIVGVDNEQYF.

This clonotype was found a few times. The chain employs TRBV7-3 and TRBJ2-5; unclear D gene. Germline loops: CDR1 SGHTA, CDR2 FQGTGA. The germline V and J ends were trimmed by 2 bases and 3 bases, with 13 bases remaining between them. The CDR3 runs to 15 residues. DNA for the CDR3: TGTGCCAGCAGCTTAGACGTCTGGCAGGAAGAGACCCAGTACTTC. Translation gives CASSLDVWQEETQYF.

V usage is TRBV28 and J usage is TRBJ2-1; 9 positions agree with TRBD2. V lost 6 bases, J lost 8 bases, and 5 bases stayed unmatched. Germline V lookup: CDR1 MDHEN, CDR2 SYDVKM. The CDR3 runs 13 residues. CDR3 residues: CASRAGGRDEQFF. CDR3 DNA: TGTGCCAGCAGGGCGGGGGGGCGGGATGAGCAGTTCTTC.

The V gene is TRBV7-3, the J gene TRBJ2-7; D gene uncertain. Trimming stripped 0 bases from V and 3 bases from J, with 3 bases between. Germline-derived CDR1 and CDR2 are SGHTA and FQGTGA. The CDR3 length is 12 residues. CDR3 bases: TGTGCCAGCAGCTTAACAAACTACGAGCAGTACTTC. The encoded protein is CASSLTNYEQYF. The whole variable domain, remainder taken from reference TRBV7-3 and TRBJ2-7, is GAGVSQTPSNKVTEKGKYVELRCDPISGHTALYWYRQSLGQGPEFLIYFQGTGAADDSGLPNDRFFAVRPEGSVSTLKIQRTERGDSAVYLCASSLTNYEQYFGPGTRLTVT.

The chain couples TRBV5-4 to TRBJ2-3; 10 nucleotides line up with TRBD2. The CDR3 length is 16 residues. The ends lost 1 base at V and 2 bases at J; junction bases unmatched: 4. Germline lookup yields CDR1 SGHNT and CDR2 YYREEE (reference sequence). In nucleotides, the CDR3 is TGTGCCAGCAGCTTGCTTACTAGCGGGATCACAGATACGCAGTATTTT. Its protein is CASSLLTSGITDTQYF. Full variable domain (outside the CDR3, taken from reference TRBV5-4 and TRBJ2-3): ETGVTQSPTHLIKTRGQQVTLRCSSQSGHNTVSWYQQALGQGPQFIFQYYREEENGRGNFPPRFSGLQFPNYSSELNVNALELDDSALYLCASSLLTSGITDTQYFGPGTRLTVL.

The genes are TRBV29-1 and TRBJ2-3; the match to TRBD1 covers 7 bases. CDR3 length: 14 amino acids. With V trimmed by 4 bases and J by 3 bases, 7 bases remained unmatched. Germline lookup yields CDR1 SQVTM and CDR2 ANQGSEA. The CDR3 nucleotides read TGCAGCGTTGCCGGGTCGACAGGGACAGATACGCAGTATTTT. It is translated as CSVAGSTGTDTQYF.

The chain joins TRBV3-1 to TRBJ2-3, with unresolved D. The CDR3 sequence is 15 residues long. Trimming left V 0 bases short and J 4 bases short, with 11 bases between. Germline CDR1 LGHDT, CDR2 YNNKEL (reference sequence). The CDR3 DNA sequence: TGTGCCAGCAGCCAAGATATGCGTAGTGCAGATACGCAGTATTTT. The encoded protein is CASSQDMRSADTQYF.

This clonotype was counted ten times or more. The chain uses TRBV7-6 and TRBJ2-3, with 7 bases aligning to TRBD1. The germline V gene has CDR1 SGHVS and CDR2 FNYEAQ. CDR3 length equals 14 residues. V gave up 5 bases and J gave up 4 bases; unmatched junction bases: 6. This chain's CDR3 is CASSRGGRADTQYF. The CDR3 DNA reads TGTGCCAGCAGCCGAGGGGGCAGGGCAGATACGCAGTATTTT.

This clonotype was seen just once. The CDR3 protein is CATSDLPAKAADQAKNIQYF. The CDR3 DNA sequence: TGTGCCACCAGTGATTTGCCGGCAAAGGCGGCAGACCAAGCCAAAAACATTCAGTACTTC. This chain joins TRBV24-1 and TRBJ2-4; D unclear. CDR1 KGHDR and CDR2 SFDVKD come from the germline V gene. The CDR3 runs to 20 residues. The V end lost 0 bases, the J end lost 0 bases, and 20 bases lay between the germline ends.